This is a list of T cell receptor beta chains from one sample in a study of blood T cell repertoires in COVID-19. TCRdb's copy holds only in-frame clones and misses some; the assay was immunoSEQ multiplex PCR. The data contain more than 200,000 clones, 90% to 95% of them singletons. Sequencing was done on a sample of PBMCs or T cells enriched from blood (not recorded which). The receptor source for this set is a woman aged 18-30 years who had recovered from COVID-19. CDR3s include the opening cysteine and the closing phenylalanine or tryptophan. Each record gives: clone size, D gene, V gene, J gene, CDR3 DNA, CDR3 protein. The D gene is left open where the match is weak. Size is omitted from some rows. Given values are once, few, many or a class for expanded clones.

.	.	TRBV4-1	TRBJ1-6	TGCGCCAGCAGCCTAGAGACAGGCCAGAATTCACCCCTCCACTTT	CASSLETGQNSPLHF
.	TRBD2	TRBV7-6	TRBJ2-3	TGTGCCAGCAGCTTGAGGGCTAGCGGGATGAGCACAGATACGCAGTATTTT	CASSLRASGMSTDTQYF
.	TRBD2	TRBV7-3	TRBJ2-2	TGTGCCAGCAGCTCCGAAACTAGCGTCGGCACCGGGGAGCTGTTTTTT	CASSSETSVGTGELFF
once	.	TRBV6-2/TRBV6-3	TRBJ2-7	TGTGCCAGCAGTTGGGTCAGGCCCCACGAGCAGTACTTC	CASSWVRPHEQYF
once	.	TRBV6-4	TRBJ1-1	TGTGCCAGCAGAATAGACAGCCTCTACACTGAAGCTTTCTTT	CASRIDSLYTEAFF
.	.	TRBV4-2	TRBJ1-2	TGTGCCAGCAGCCAAGATGGGGGCAGGGGCACGAGATATGGCTACACCTTC	CASSQDGGRGTRYGYTF
.	.	TRBV18	TRBJ1-2	TGTGCCAGCTCACCACCGGAGGGCCCCCCGGGAGGGGGGAGCTACACCTTC	CASSPPEGPPGGGSYTF
.	.	TRBV5-6	TRBJ2-2	TGTGCCAGCAGTTCCACTACGGGCACCGGGGAGCTGTTTTTT	CASSSTTGTGELFF
.	.	TRBV20-1	TRBJ2-1	TGCAGTGCTAGACGTTACAATGAGCAGTTCTTC	CSARRYNEQFF
.	.	TRBV5-5	TRBJ1-2	TGTGCCAGCAGTTTCGGGGGGGACCGTGGCTACACCTTC	CASSFGGDRGYTF
.	TRBD1	TRBV7-2	TRBJ2-7	TGTGCCAGCAGCCCGGACAGGGTGGGCTACGAGCAGTACTTC	CASSPDRVGYEQYF
.	.	TRBV27	TRBJ1-1	TGTGCCAGCAGACCAATACCGGGGGACACTGAAGCTTTCTTT	CASRPIPGDTEAFF
.	.	TRBV7-2	TRBJ1-2	TGTGCCAGCAGCCAACAGGTAGCTAACTATGGCTACACCTTC	CASSQQVANYGYTF
.	.	TRBV5-1	TRBJ2-7	TGCGCCAGCAGCTTGGCCGGACAATCCTACGAGCAGTACTTC	CASSLAGQSYEQYF
.	.	TRBV9	TRBJ2-3	TGTGCCAGCAGCGCCCTTCGCGAGTACACAGATACGCAGTATTTT	CASSALREYTDTQYF
.	TRBD2	TRBV27	TRBJ2-7	TGTGCCAGCACCAGCTTTCTAGCGGGTACCCGAGCGGGGTACGAGCAGTACTTC	CASTSFLAGTRAGYEQYF
once	TRBD1	TRBV4-3	TRBJ1-2	TGCGCCAGCAGCCGAGCAGACAGGGTATTCGGCTACACCTTC	CASSRADRVFGYTF
.	.	TRBV5-1	TRBJ1-2	TGCGCCAGCAGCTTTGGTCAGACAACCGTATATGGCTACACCTTC	CASSFGQTTVYGYTF
.	.	TRBV7-8	TRBJ1-1	TGTGCCAGCAGCTTAGCGTTGCGGACAGATAAAGCTTTCTTT	CASSLALRTDKAFF
.	.	TRBV7-3	TRBJ1-6	TGTGCCAGCAGCTTGGACAGTCTAAATTCACCCCTCCACTTT	CASSLDSLNSPLHF
once	.	TRBV11-2	TRBJ1-2	TGTGCCAGCAGCCTCAGGGTTAACTATGGCTACACCTTC	CASSLRVNYGYTF
.	.	TRBV15	TRBJ2-3	TGTGCCACCAGCAGAGTAGCTGTCGGCACAGATACGCAGTATTTT	CATSRVAVGTDTQYF
.	.	TRBV9	TRBJ2-7	TGTGCCAGCAGCGTAGTGGGTGGGGCGCAGAACGAGCAGTACTTC	CASSVVGGAQNEQYF
.	.	TRBV12-3/TRBV12-4	TRBJ2-7	TGTGCCAGCAGTTTTAGTCCGCTCTACGAGCAGTACTTC	CASSFSPLYEQYF
.	TRBD1	TRBV11-2	TRBJ2-1	TGTGCCAGCAGGCGGGACAGGGTTTGGAATGAGCAGTTCTTC	CASRRDRVWNEQFF
.	.	TRBV4-1	TRBJ1-4	TGCGCCAGCAGCCAACCAACAGGGACAACTAATGAAAAACTGTTTTTT	CASSQPTGTTNEKLFF
.	TRBD2	TRBV6-4	TRBJ2-1	TGTGCCAGCAGTGCTGGACTAGCGGGAGTGGGTGAGCAGTTCTTC	CASSAGLAGVGEQFF
few	.	TRBV19	TRBJ2-2	TGTGCCAGTAGTAGGGACTTCAACGGGGAGCTGTTTTTT	CASSRDFNGELFF
.	TRBD2	TRBV5-1	TRBJ2-7	TGCGCCAGCAGCTTGGGCAGCGGGAGGGTCAACGAGCAGTACTTC	CASSLGSGRVNEQYF
once	TRBD1	TRBV19	TRBJ1-5	TGTGCCAGTAGCCGTACAGGGGTCAATAGCAATCAGCCCCAGCATTTT	CASSRTGVNSNQPQHF
.	TRBD2	TRBV19	TRBJ2-3	TGTGCCAGTAGTAGGATAGCGGGAGAGATAACAGATACGCAGTATTTT	CASSRIAGEITDTQYF
.	.	TRBV7-9	TRBJ1-1	TGTGCCAGCAGCTTAGCGCTATACGGGGCTGAAGCTTTCTTT	CASSLALYGAEAFF
.	.	TRBV18	TRBJ2-7	TGTGCCAGCTCACCTTCCCCTTCCCCTTCCTACGAGCAGTACTTC	CASSPSPSPSYEQYF
.	TRBD1	TRBV5-5	TRBJ1-1	TGTGCCAGCAGCACCGGACAGGGACTTACTGAAGCTTTCTTT	CASSTGQGLTEAFF
.	TRBD2	TRBV13	TRBJ2-1	TGTGCCAGCAGCTTAGGGGTAGCGGGCTACAATGAGCAGTTCTTC	CASSLGVAGYNEQFF
.	.	TRBV6-5	TRBJ2-3	TGTGCCAGCAAGGGGGGGGCCCACACAGATACGCAGTATTTT	CASKGGAHTDTQYF
once	TRBD1	TRBV24-1	TRBJ2-7	TGTGCCACCCGGCAGGGGGCAGGATACGAGCAGTACTTC	CATRQGAGYEQYF
.	TRBD1	TRBV18	TRBJ1-1	TGTGCCAGCTCACCACCTCGGGGACAGGGACAACAGAACACTGAAGCTTTCTTT	CASSPPRGQGQQNTEAFF
.	.	TRBV28	TRBJ1-2	TGCCGATCGGGTGGCTACACCTTC	CRSGGYTF
.	.	TRBV7-8	TRBJ1-1	TGTGCCAGCAGCTACGGTGCTGAAGCTTTCTTT	CASSYGAEAFF
.	.	TRBV19	TRBJ1-2	TGTGCCAGTACCGTGACCGACAGTAACTATGGCTACACCTTC	CASTVTDSNYGYTF
.	TRBD2	TRBV6-5	TRBJ2-2	TGTGCCAGCAGTTCTGTAGCGGGATCGGGGGAGCTGTTTTTT	CASSSVAGSGELFF
.	TRBD1	TRBV9	TRBJ2-1	TGTGCCAGCAGCACACCCGCCGGGACAGGGGTCTTCGTCTCCTACAATGAGCAGTTCTTC	CASSTPAGTGVFVSYNEQFF
.	TRBD2	TRBV5-1	TRBJ2-1	TGCGCCAGCAGGCCACCAGGGACTAGCGGGGGTTCTGGGAATGAGCAGTTCTTC	CASRPPGTSGGSGNEQFF
.	TRBD2	TRBV5-1	TRBJ2-7	TGCGCCAGCAGCTTCGGCGGGAGGGCCGACGAGCAGTACTTC	CASSFGGRADEQYF
.	TRBD1	TRBV6-4	TRBJ1-4	TGTGCCAGCAGTGTAAGGGACAGGAACGAAAAACTGTTTTTT	CASSVRDRNEKLFF
once	.	TRBV10-3	TRBJ2-3	TGTGCCACCCAGGCAGGTGTATGGGGCACAGATACGCAGTATTTT	CATQAGVWGTDTQYF